This T cell receptor beta chain appears in the sequencing data of a study of regulatory T cells in long-lasting Graves disease. CDR1 MGHRA and CDR2 YSYEKL come from the germline V gene. The CDR3 covers 13 residues. Trimming removed 1 base at V and 7 bases at J, with 8 bases between. This clonotype showed up just a few times. Its target is not known. Library construction for TCR beta used iRepertoire HTBI primers and Arm-PCR of CDR3 regions. TCRdb fed the multiplex PCR reads into MiXCR, producing one record per CDR3 protein. This table has 540,000 or so distinct CDR3 sequences, approximately 12% appearing once. Time point here: newly diagnosed GD, antithyroid drugs for less than 3 months. Scientists built the TCR library using RNA that was extracted from PBMCs. Study-wide results and limits: Compared with new cases, persistent Graves' patients showed reduced TCR diversity.

These data also formed part of another study, on T cells in Graves' hyperthyroidism and ophthalmopathy.

The J gene is TRBJ1-5, the V gene TRBV4-1; no firm D call. The origin of this receptor is a man aged 25 to 40 with Graves disease. Specimen: peripheral blood mononuclear cells (PBMCs), collected at new diagnosis, from a patient treated with antithyroid drugs. The CDR3 bases are TGCGCCAGCAGCCAAGTTGTTCAACAGCCCCAGCATTTT. It codes for CASSQVVQQPQHF.